The text below deals with one T cell receptor beta chain. Looked up from germline, CDR1 is KGHSH and CDR2 is LQKENI. Between the trimmed V and J ends, which lost 5 bases and 3 bases, there was a span of 5 bases. CDR3 size: 11 residues. The data were taken from a study of blood T cell repertoires in COVID-19. Method: immunoSEQ multiplex PCR; TCRdb's copy keeps in-frame clones and lacks some. Of approximately 390,000 clones listed, around nine tenths are singletons. This clonotype was sampled from a woman aged 50 to 60 who had recovered from COVID-19. The sequenced material came from PBMCs or T cells enriched from blood (not recorded which). V and J are TRBV18 and TRBJ2-7; D uncertain. The chain's CDR3 is CASSSSYEQYF. The CDR3 DNA sequence: TGTGCCAGCTCATCGAGCTACGAGCAGTACTTC.